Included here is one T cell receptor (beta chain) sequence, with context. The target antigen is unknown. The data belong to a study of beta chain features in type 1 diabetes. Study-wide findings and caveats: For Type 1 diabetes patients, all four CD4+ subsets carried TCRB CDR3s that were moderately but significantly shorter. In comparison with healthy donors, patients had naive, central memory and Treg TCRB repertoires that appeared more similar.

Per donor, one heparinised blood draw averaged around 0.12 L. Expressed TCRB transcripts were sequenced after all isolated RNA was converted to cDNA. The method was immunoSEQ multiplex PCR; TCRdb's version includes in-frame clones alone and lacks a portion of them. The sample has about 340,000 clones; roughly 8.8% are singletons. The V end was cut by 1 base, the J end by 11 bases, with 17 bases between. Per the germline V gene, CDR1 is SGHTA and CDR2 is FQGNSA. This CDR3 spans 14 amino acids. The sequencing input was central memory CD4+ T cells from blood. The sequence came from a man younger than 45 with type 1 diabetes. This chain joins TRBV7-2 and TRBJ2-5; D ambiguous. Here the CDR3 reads CASSLGPSGEEQYF. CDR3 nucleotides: TGTGCCAGCAGCTTAGGACCATCCGGAGAGGAGCAGTACTTC.